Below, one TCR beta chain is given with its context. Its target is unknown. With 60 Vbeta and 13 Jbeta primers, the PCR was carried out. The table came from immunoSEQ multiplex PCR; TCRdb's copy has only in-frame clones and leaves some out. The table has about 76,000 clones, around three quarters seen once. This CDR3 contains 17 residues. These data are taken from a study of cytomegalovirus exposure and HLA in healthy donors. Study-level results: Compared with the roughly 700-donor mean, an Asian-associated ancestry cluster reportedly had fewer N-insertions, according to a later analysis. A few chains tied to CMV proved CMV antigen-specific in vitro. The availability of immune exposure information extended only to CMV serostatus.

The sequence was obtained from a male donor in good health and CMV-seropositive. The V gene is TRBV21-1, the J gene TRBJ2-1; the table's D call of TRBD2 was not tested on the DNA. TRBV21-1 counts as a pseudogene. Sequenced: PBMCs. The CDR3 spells CASSSRAVGSAGNEQFF. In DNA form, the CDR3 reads TGTGCCAGCAGCAGCCGCGCAGTAGGGAGCGCGGGGAATGAGCAGTTCTTC.